This paragraph covers one TCR beta chain sequence. The sample belongs to a study of blood T cell repertoires in COVID-19. Looking at the study overall: Acute and convalescent COVID-19 specimens originated in the United States, Italy and Spain.

As handled by the study authors: Estimates of nucleated cell counts were drawn from the amplification of reference gene primers. Repertoires were generated with immunoSEQ multiplex PCR, while TCRdb's copy carries only in-frame clones and drops some. That table is the source of V, J and clone size, and D and trimming were worked out from the DNA. The sample gives some 250,000 clones, roughly 80% of which show up once; 3% to 4% is in the top ten. Specimen: peripheral blood. The source of this sequence is a woman aged 18-29 years with acute or convalescent COVID-19.

The CDR3 coding sequence is TGTGCCAGCAGCTTAGTCGGGAATAGCGGGACCCAAGAGACCCAGTACTTC. It codes for CASSLVGNSGTQETQYF. The rearrangement joins TRBV7-6 to TRBJ2-5, with 8 bases matching TRBD2. This CDR3 is 17 amino acids long. The V and J ends lost 1 base and 1 base, in that order; junction bases with no gene match: 8. Germline V gene sequence: CDR1 SGHVS, CDR2 FNYEAQ.